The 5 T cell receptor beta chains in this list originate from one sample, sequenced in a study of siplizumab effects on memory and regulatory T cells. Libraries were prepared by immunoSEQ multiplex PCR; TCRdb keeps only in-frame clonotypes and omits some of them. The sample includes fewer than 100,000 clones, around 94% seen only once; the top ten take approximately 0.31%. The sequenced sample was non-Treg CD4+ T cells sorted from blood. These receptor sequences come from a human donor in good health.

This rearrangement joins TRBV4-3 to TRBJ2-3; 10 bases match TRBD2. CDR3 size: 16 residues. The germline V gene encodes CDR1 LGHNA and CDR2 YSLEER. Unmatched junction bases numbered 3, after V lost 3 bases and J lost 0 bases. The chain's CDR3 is CASSHELAGSTDTQYF. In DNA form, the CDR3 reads TGCGCCAGCAGCCACGAACTAGCGGGGAGCACAGATACGCAGTATTTT.

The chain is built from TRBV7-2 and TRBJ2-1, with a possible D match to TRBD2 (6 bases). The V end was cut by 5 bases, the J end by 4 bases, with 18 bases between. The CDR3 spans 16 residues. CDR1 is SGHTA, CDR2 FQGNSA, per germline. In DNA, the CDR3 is TGTGCCAGCAGCCCTCGTGGTAGCGGAGGTTACAATGAGCAGTTCTTC. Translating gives CASSPRGSGGYNEQFF.

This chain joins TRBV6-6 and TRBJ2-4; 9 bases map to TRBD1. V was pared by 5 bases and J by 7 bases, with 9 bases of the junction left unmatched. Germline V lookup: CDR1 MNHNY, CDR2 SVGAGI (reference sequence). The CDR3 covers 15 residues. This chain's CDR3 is CASSRTGVLGNIQYF. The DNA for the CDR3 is TGTGCCAGCAGTCGGACAGGGGTTTTGGGGAACATTCAGTACTTC.

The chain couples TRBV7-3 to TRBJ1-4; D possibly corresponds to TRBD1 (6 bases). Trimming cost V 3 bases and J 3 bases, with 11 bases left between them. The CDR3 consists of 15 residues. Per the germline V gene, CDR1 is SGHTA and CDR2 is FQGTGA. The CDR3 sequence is CASSLEGGSNEKLFF. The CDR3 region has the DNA TGTGCCAGCAGCTTGGAGGGGGGTTCTAATGAAAAACTGTTTTTT.

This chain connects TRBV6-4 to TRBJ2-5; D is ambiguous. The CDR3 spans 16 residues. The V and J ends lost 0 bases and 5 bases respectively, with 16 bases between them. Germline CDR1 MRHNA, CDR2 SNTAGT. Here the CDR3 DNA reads TGTGCCAGCAGTGACTCGGAAAGCCTTACTGTCGAGACCCAGTACTTC. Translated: CASSDSESLTVETQYF.